This T cell receptor beta chain was sequenced for a study of cytotoxic CD8 clonotypes in ibrutinib-treated CLL. Points from the study as a whole: Upon ibrutinib response clonality rose, and upon progression it fell back toward baseline.

Germline V lookup: CDR1 LNHDA, CDR2 SQIVND (reference sequence). The CDR3 is made up of 15 amino acids. The trim removed 5 bases at V and 0 bases at J, leaving 5 bases unmatched. TCRdb's copy holds only in-frame clones and misses some; the assay was immunoSEQ multiplex PCR. The sample holds 150,000 to 200,000 clones; 81% are singletons and the top ten take about 2%. In its sample, this clone was seen once. Its cognate antigen is unknown. Investigators sourced around 2 micrograms of genomic DNA from cryopreserved PBMCs for TCR beta libraries. The sequence derives from a human donor with chronic lymphocytic leukemia. This chain joins TRBV19 and TRBJ2-3; 7 nucleotides agree with TRBD1. The material sequenced was PBMCs, taken after 12 months of ibrutinib treatment. CDR3: CASSFNRGSTDTQYF. CDR3 nucleotides: TGTGCCAGTAGTTTCAACAGGGGAAGCACAGATACGCAGTATTTT.